This passage covers 9 T cell receptor beta chains from one sample sequenced in a study of T cell responses to AZD1222 COVID-19 vaccine. Repertoires were generated with immunoSEQ multiplex PCR, while TCRdb's copy carries only in-frame clones and drops some. Of over 85,000 clones in the sample, around nine tenths are singletons; the top ten hold roughly 15%. The input for sequencing was peripheral blood, taken 28 days after the second AZD1222 dose. The receptors originated from an adult who received the AZD1222 COVID-19 vaccine.

The chain recombines TRBV27 with TRBJ2-7, with 13 bases matching TRBD2. Germline assignment: CDR1 MNHEY and CDR2 SMNVEV (reference sequence). CDR3 length: 14 residues. The V segment lost 5 bases and the J segment 6 bases; nucleotides outside the gene matches: 4. The CDR3 bases are TGTGCCAGCAGTGGACTAGCGGGGGCCTCCGAGCAGTACTTC. The encoded protein is CASSGLAGASEQYF.

The chain combines TRBV5-4 with TRBJ2-7; D not resolved. The CDR3 consists of 13 residues. In germline, CDR1 is SGHNT, CDR2 YYREEE (reference sequence). Between the trimmed V and J ends, which lost 0 bases and 0 bases, there was a span of 4 bases. CDR3 loop: CASSLGVSYEQYF. The CDR3 DNA follows: TGTGCCAGCAGCTTGGGAGTCTCCTACGAGCAGTACTTC.

The chain combines TRBV5-4 with TRBJ2-3; D call uncertain. CDR1 is SGHNT, CDR2 YYREEE, per germline (reference sequence). With 6 bases removed from V and 1 base from J, the gap between germline ends came to 12 bases. The CDR3 totals 14 residues. CDR3 coding DNA: TGTGCCAGCAATCGTAACTGGGGCACAGATACGCAGTATTTT. Translating gives CASNRNWGTDTQYF.

The rearrangement joins TRBV2 to TRBJ1-3, with 8 bases that match TRBD1. Germline loops: CDR1 SNHLY, CDR2 FYNNEI. The CDR3 has 14 amino acids. Trimming took 6 bases from V and 5 from J; bases not matched to a gene: 6. For the CDR3, the DNA is TGTGCCAGCAGAGCCAGGGGGCCACGAAACACCATATATTTT. It specifies CASRARGPRNTIYF.

J is TRBJ1-6 and V is TRBV11-3; 9 bases match TRBD1. V trimming: 4 bases; J trimming: 7 bases; junction bases outside the gene matches: 11. This CDR3 is built from 17 residues. The germline CDR1 and CDR2 sequences are SGHNT and YENEEA. The CDR3 sequence: CASSSRGGTGRNSPLHF. Here the CDR3 DNA reads TGTGCCAGCAGCTCACGCGGGGGGACAGGGAGAAATTCACCCCTCCACTTT.

This sequence joins TRBV11-2 and TRBJ2-1; 10 positions agree with TRBD2. CDR3 length: 18 amino acids. Per the germline V gene, CDR1 is SGHAT and CDR2 is FQNNGV. With 1 base clipped from V and 4 bases from J, the junction kept 10 bases outside the gene matches. CDR3 sequence reads: CASSLVPPGTSVYNEQFF. CDR3 bases: TGTGCCAGCAGCTTAGTTCCGCCCGGGACTAGCGTGTACAATGAGCAGTTCTTC.

The chain employs TRBV27 and TRBJ1-4, with 7 bases aligning to TRBD1. The CDR3 consists of 14 residues. Germline lookup yields CDR1 MNHEY and CDR2 SMNVEV (reference sequence). The ends lost 5 bases at V and 7 bases at J; junction bases unmatched: 7. CDR3 in DNA: TGTGCCAGCAGTCAACTAGACAGGGCTGAAAAACTGTTTTTT. The encoded protein is CASSQLDRAEKLFF.

The V call is TRBV18, the J call TRBJ1-6; D may be TRBD1 (6 bases). Germline-derived CDR1 and CDR2 are KGHSH and LQKENI. Trimming left V 4 bases short and J 7 bases short, with 17 bases between. The CDR3 runs to 16 residues. The CDR3 reads CASSHPKGGGNSPLHF. DNA for the CDR3: TGTGCCAGCTCACACCCGAAGGGAGGGGGGAATTCACCCCTCCACTTT.

The chain employs TRBV24-1 and TRBJ2-2; 8 bases are shared with TRBD1. The V gene's germline CDR1 is KGHDR and CDR2 SFDVKD. This CDR3 is built from 15 residues. Germline trimming cut 4 bases from V and 4 bases from J; bases unmatched to any gene: 4. CDR3 bases: TGTGCCACCAGTGACCCGACAGGGGTCACCGGGGAGCTGTTTTTT. Protein: CATSDPTGVTGELFF.